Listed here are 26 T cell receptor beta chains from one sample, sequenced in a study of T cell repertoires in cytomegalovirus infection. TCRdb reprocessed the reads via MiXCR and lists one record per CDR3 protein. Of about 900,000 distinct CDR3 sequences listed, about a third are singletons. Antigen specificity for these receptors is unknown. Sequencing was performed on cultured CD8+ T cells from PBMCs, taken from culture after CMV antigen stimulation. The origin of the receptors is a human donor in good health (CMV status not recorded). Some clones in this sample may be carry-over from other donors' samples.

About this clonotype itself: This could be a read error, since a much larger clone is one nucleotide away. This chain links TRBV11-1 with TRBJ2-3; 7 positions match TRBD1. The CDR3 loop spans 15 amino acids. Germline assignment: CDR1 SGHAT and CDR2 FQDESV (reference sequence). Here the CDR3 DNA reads TGTGTCAGCAGCCAAAGACAGGGCGACGTAGATACGCAGTATTTT. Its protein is CVSSQRQGDVDTQYF. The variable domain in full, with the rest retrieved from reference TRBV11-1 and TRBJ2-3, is EAEVAQSPRYKITEKSQAVAFWCDPISGHATLYWYRQILGQGPELLVQFQDESVVDDSQLPKDRFSAERLKGVDSTLKIQPAELGDSAMYLCVSSQRQGDVDTQYFGPGTRLTVL.

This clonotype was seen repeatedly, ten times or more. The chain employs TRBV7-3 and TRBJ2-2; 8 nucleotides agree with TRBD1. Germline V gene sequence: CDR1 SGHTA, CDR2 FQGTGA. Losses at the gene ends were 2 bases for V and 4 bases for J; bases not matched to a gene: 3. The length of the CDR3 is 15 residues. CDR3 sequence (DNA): TGTGCCAGCAGCTTATCCGGACAGGGCACCGGGGAGCTGTTTTTT. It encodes CASSLSGQGTGELFF.

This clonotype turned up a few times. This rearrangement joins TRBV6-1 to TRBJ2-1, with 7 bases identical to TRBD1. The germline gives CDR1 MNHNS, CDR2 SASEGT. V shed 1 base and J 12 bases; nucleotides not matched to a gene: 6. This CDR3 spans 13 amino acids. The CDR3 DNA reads TGTGCCAGCAGTGAAGTTTGGACAGGAGGGCAGTTCTTC. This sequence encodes CASSEVWTGGQFF.

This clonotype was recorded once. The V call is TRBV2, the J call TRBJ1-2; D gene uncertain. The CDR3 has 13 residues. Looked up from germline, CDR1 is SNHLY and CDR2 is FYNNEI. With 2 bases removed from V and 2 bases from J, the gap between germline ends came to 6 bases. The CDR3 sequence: CASSEQRNYGYTF. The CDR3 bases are TGTGCCAGCAGTGAACAGAGAAACTATGGCTACACCTTC.

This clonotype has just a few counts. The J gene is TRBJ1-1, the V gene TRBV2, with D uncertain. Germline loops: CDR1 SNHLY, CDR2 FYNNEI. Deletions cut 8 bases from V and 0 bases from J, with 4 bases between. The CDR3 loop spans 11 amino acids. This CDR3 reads CASPVNTEAFF. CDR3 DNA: TGTGCCAGCCCCGTGAACACTGAAGCTTTCTTT.

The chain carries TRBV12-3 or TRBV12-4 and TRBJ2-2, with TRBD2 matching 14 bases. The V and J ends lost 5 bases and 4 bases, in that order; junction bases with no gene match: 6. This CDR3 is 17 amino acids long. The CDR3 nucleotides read TGTGCCAGCAGTAGACTAGCGGGGGGGCCTGGCACCGGGGAGCTGTTTTTT. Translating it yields CASSRLAGGPGTGELFF.

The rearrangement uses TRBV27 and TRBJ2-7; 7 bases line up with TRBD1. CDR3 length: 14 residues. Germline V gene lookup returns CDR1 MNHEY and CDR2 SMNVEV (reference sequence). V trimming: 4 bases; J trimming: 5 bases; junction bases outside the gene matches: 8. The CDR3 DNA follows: TGTGCCAGCAGTTCACCGGGACAGCCGAACGAGCAGTACGTC. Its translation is CASSSPGQPNEQYV.

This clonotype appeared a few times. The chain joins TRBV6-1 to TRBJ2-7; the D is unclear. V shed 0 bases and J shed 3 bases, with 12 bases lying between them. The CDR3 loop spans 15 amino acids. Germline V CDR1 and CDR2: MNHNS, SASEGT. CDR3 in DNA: TGTGCCAGCAGTGAAGCGCAGAGCGTTATCTACGAGCAGTACGTC. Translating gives CASSEAQSVIYEQYV.

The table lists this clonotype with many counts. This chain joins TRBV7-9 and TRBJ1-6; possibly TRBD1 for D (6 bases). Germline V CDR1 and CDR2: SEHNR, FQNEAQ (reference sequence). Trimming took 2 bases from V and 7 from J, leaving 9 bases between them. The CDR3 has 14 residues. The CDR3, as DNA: TGTGCCAGCAGCTTAACAGGGCCCAATTCACCCCTCCACTTT. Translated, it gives CASSLTGPNSPLHF.

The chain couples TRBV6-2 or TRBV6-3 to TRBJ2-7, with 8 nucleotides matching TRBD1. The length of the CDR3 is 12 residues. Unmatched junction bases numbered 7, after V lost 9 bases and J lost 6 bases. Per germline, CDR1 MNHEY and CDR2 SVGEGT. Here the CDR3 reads CASWDRRPEQYV. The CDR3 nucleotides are TGTGCCAGTTGGGACAGGCGCCCCGAGCAGTACGTC.

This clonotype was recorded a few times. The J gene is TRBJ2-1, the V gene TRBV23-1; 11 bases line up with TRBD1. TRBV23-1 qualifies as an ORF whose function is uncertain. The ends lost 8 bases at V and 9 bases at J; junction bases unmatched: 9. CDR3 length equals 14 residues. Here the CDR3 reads CASFRDRGYAEQFF. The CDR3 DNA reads TGCGCCAGCTTCCGGGACAGGGGGTACGCTGAGCAGTTCTTC.

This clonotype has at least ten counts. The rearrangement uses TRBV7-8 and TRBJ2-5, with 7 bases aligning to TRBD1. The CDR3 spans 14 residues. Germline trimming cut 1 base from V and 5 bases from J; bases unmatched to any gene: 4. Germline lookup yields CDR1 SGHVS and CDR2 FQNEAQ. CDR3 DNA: TGTGCCAGCAGCTTAGAGACAGGGTGGGAGACCCAGTACTTC. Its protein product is CASSLETGWETQYF.

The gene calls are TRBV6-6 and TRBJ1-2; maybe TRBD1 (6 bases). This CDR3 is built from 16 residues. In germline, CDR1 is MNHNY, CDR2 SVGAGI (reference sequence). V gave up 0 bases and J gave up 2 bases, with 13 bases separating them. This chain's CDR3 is CASSYSSGTINYGYTF. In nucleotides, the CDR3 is TGTGCCAGCAGTTACTCTTCCGGGACAATCAACTATGGCTACACCTTC.

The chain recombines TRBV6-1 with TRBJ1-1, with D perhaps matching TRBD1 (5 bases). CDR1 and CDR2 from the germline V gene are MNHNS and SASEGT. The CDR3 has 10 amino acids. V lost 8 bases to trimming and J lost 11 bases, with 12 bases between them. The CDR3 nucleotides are TGTGCCAGCGGGCCGGAGGGGGCTTTCTTT. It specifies CASGPEGAFF.

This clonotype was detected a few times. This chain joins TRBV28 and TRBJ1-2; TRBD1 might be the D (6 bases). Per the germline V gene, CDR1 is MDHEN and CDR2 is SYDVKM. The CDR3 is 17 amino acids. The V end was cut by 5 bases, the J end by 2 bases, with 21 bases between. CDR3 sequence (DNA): TGTGCCAGCAGTCTTTCCGCGGACAGTCCCAGCAACTATGGCTACACCTTC. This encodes CASSLSADSPSNYGYTF.

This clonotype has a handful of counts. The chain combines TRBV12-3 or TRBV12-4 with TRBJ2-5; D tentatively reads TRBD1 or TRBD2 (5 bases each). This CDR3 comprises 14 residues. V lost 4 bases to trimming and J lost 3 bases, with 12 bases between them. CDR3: CASSWGILEETQYF. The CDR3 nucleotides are TGTGCCAGCAGTTGGGGGATACTAGAAGAGACCCAGTACTTC.

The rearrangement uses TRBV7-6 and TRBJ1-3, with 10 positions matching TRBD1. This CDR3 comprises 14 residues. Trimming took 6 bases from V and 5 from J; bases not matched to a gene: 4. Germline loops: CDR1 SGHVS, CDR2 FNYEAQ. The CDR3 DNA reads TGTGCCAGCAGTGACAGGGGGCTGAGAAACACCATATATTTT. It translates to CASSDRGLRNTIYF.

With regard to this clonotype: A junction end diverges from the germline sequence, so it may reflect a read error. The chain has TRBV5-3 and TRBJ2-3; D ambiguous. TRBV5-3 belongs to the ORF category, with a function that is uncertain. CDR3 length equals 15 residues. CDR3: CASSPTDRKVDTRYF. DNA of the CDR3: TGTGCCAGCAGCCCAACGGACCGGAAAGTGGATACGCGGTATTTT.

CDR3 amino acids: CASRAGLLDEQFF. The CDR3 DNA follows: TGTGCCAGCAGGGCAGGGCTACTCGATGAGCAGTTCTTC. The chain couples TRBV7-6 to TRBJ2-1; tentatively, D is TRBD1 (5 bases). V was trimmed by 6 bases and J by 8 bases, leaving 14 bases between them. Germline values: CDR1 SGHVS, CDR2 FNYEAQ. CDR3 length equals 13 residues. The whole variable domain, remainder taken from reference TRBV7-6 and TRBJ2-1, is GAGVSQSPRYKVTKRGQDVALRCDPISGHVSLYWYRQALGQGPEFLTYFNYEAQQDKSGLPNDRFSAERPEGSISTLTIQRTEQRDSAMYRCASRAGLLDEQFFGPGTRLTVL.

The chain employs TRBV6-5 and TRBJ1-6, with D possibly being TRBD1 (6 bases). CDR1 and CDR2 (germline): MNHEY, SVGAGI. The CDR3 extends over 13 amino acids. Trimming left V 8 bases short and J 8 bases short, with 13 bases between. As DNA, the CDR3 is TGTGCCAGCTCAGGGGATCTAGATTCACCCCTCCACTTT. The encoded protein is CASSGDLDSPLHF.

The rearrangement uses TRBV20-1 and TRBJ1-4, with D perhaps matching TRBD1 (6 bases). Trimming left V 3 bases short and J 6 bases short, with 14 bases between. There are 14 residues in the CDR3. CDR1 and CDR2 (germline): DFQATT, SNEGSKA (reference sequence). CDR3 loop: CSARGAGGDEKLFF. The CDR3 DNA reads TGCAGTGCTAGGGGGGCCGGAGGGGATGAAAAACTGTTTTTT.

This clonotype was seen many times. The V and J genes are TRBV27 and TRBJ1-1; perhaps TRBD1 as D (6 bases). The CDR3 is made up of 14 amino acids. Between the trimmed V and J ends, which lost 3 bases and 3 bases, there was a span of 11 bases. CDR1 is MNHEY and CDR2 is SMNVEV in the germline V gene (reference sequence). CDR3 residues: CASSFGGAHTEAFF. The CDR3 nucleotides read TGTGCCAGCAGTTTTGGGGGGGCCCACACTGAAGCTTTCTTT.

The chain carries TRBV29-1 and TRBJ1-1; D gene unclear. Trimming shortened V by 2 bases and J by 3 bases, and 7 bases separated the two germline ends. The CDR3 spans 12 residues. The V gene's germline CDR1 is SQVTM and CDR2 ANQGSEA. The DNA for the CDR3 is TGCAGCGTTGAACACGGATACACTGAAGCTTTCTTT. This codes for CSVEHGYTEAFF. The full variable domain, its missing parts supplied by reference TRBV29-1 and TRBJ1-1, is SAVISQKPSRDICQRGTSLTIQCQVDSQVTMMFWYRQQPGQSLTLIATANQGSEATYESGFVIDKFPISRPNLTFSTLTVSNMSPEDSSIYLCSVEHGYTEAFFGQGTRLTVV.

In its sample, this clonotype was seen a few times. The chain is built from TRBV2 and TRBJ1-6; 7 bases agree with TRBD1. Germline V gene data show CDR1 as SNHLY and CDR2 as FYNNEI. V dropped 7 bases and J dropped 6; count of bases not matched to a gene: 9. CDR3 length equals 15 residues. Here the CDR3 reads CASTQGGTVNSPLHF. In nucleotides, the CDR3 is TGTGCCAGCACTCAGGGGGGGACAGTTAATTCACCCCTCCACTTT.

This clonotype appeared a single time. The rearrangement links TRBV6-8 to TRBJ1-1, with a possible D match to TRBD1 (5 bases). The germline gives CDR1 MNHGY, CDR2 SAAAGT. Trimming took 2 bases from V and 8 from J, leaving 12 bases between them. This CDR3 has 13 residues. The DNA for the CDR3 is TGTGCCAGCAGTTACGGGGGGATCCAGGAAGCTTTCTTT. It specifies CASSYGGIQEAFF.

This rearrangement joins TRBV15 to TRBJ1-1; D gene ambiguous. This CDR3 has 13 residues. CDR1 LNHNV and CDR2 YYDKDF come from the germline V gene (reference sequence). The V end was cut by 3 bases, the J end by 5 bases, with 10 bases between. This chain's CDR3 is CATSRPWGTEAFF. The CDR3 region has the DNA TGTGCCACCAGCAGGCCCTGGGGAACTGAAGCTTTCTTT. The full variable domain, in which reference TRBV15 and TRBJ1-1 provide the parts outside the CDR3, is DAMVIQNPRYQVTQFGKPVTLSCSQTLNHNVMYWYQQKSSQAPKLLFHYYDKDFNNEADTPDNFQSRRPNTSFCFLDIRSPGLGDTAMYLCATSRPWGTEAFFGQGTRLTVV.